This is a list of T cell receptor beta chains from one sample in a study of early T cells in non-severe SARS-CoV-2 infection. Each CDR3 protein gets one entry after TCRdb re-called the 5' RACE reads with MiXCR. The sample lists about 83,000 distinct CDR3 sequences, 9% to 15% seen once, with approximately 7% in the top ten. Sequenced material: whole blood. These receptors all stem from an adult who was a healthcare worker with PCR-confirmed SARS-CoV-2 infection or an uninfected control (not recorded which). Both conserved end residues are part of each CDR3.

J	V	CDR3
TRBJ2-3	TRBV30	CAWSVGAVSTDTQYF
TRBJ2-5	TRBV29-1	CSVEAFQRESTQYF
TRBJ2-1	TRBV19	CASHTSRSSYNEQFF
TRBJ2-7	TRBV2	CASSVRVYEQYF
TRBJ1-5	TRBV14	CASSPRSGTGDNQPQHF
TRBJ2-5	TRBV11-1	CASSLGPVGETQYF
TRBJ1-1	TRBV2	CASSSGWRAEAFF
TRBJ1-5	TRBV6-2/TRBV6-3	CASRSPGQLEQPQHF
TRBJ2-7	TRBV20-1	CSAPSLLREVQYF
TRBJ1-1	TRBV7-2	CASSLESRLHTEAFF
TRBJ2-5	TRBV2	CASSDGFGDQETQYF
TRBJ2-3	TRBV20-1	CSAAAGTSVEDTQYF
TRBJ1-1	TRBV2	CASTLGRVNTEAFF
TRBJ2-2	TRBV7-9	CASSLSGRGTGELFF
TRBJ2-1	TRBV18	CASSPLDLAGANEQFF
TRBJ2-7	TRBV24-1	CATSDTNRDEQYF
TRBJ2-2	TRBV29-1	CSVSRTANTGELFF
TRBJ2-1	TRBV15	CATSREIHSYNEQFF
TRBJ1-1	TRBV5-1	CASSLRDTNTEAFF
TRBJ2-1	TRBV7-9	CASRDPVDNEQFF
TRBJ2-7	TRBV12-3/TRBV12-4	CASRVTGEYEQYF
TRBJ1-4	TRBV7-2	CASSLVPGQLNEKLFF
TRBJ2-3	TRBV20-1	CSARDWASIADTQYF
TRBJ2-5	TRBV5-6	CASSTLAGGRETQYF
TRBJ2-7	TRBV7-2	CATPHGDNSYEQYF
TRBJ2-4	TRBV19	CASSFRSRSAKNIQYF
TRBJ2-7	TRBV15	CATSRDKVGAQRSYEQYF
TRBJ2-1	TRBV24-1	CATSLAGPGGEQFF
TRBJ2-1	TRBV7-3	CASSLRLAGINEQFF
TRBJ2-1	TRBV10-3	CATTVAGGNEQFF
TRBJ2-7	TRBV6-5	CASSTTGDARYEQYF
TRBJ1-1	TRBV6-5	CASTQQGHEAFF
TRBJ1-2	TRBV12-3/TRBV12-4	CASSFLLVQEIRAAGYTF
TRBJ1-4	TRBV20-1	CSAPRTAGSNEKLFF
TRBJ2-2	TRBV20-1	CSAPRQGQGTGELFF
TRBJ2-1	TRBV7-2	CASSLVGTSGTSYNEQFF
TRBJ2-7	TRBV29-1	CSVEGGAREQYF
TRBJ1-4	TRBV4-3	CTSSQDYRDGELFF
TRBJ2-1	TRBV7-9	CASGGTYYNEQFF
TRBJ2-1	TRBV20-1	CSARSGLAPQVQFF
TRBJ1-1	TRBV11-2	CASSLGPVSLMNTEAFF
TRBJ2-1	TRBV11-1	CASSPRSWDDNEQFF
TRBJ2-1	TRBV11-2	CASSSYGGMGNEQFF
TRBJ1-6	TRBV19	CASSIAGNSPLHF
TRBJ2-7	TRBV7-9	CASSPSGQLAAEQYF
TRBJ1-4	TRBV11-1	CASSFGTAANEKLFF